Here is one TCR beta chain with its context. At least ten counts were recorded for this clone. This receptor's antigen is unknown. The sample holds no much larger clone one base away, and base qualities are not on file. The protocol used for the library was PCR. Data came from an Illumina HiSeq 4000. High-throughput sequencing was used to profile the CDR3 region of the TCR beta-chain in every patient. On the study's bioinformatics: CDR3 differences across clinicopathological groups were used to build a classifier for discriminating distant-metastatic papillary thyroid cancer patients. The Shannon index was used to assess repertoire diversity, and the Morisita-Horn index was used to assess tumor-blood repertoire similarity. TCRdb reprocessing: public reads trimmed at Q25 with fastp, clones called with MiXCR, in-frame beta chains kept. TCRdb, not the authors, supplied the V and J calls. The sample table holds 40,000 to 55,000 clones, of which approximately 15% were seen once. 2.5% to 3% of the sample rests with the top ten.

No patient had received any treatment before thyroid surgery. Using T-cell receptor beta sequencing, the study looked back at clinical samples from patients collected from the early 2010s to the late 2010s. CDR3 length: 14 amino acids, cysteine to phenylalanine. This entry keeps only the CDR3 DNA: 42 bases, framed from base 1. V was cut back by 5 bases and J by 0 bases, leaving a gap of 10 bases between them. Reading the germline V gene gives CDR1 MDHEN and CDR2 SYDVKM. The data are from a study of metastatic and nonmetastatic thyroid tumors (dated by TCRdb to the early 2020s). In the study overall: The researchers compared repertoires between peripheral blood samples and tumor or nodule tissue samples from patients with malignant or benign thyroid disease.

What the study reported, not specific to this receptor: TCR beta diversity was reported as significantly higher in malignant tumors than in benign nodules, in both blood and tumor samples.

In this chain, TRBV28 is recombined with TRBJ1-1; D gene: possibly TRBD1, on 6 matching bases. The TCR sequence derives from a female donor with papillary thyroid cancer or a benign thyroid nodule (not recorded which). Some clones in this sample may be carry-over from other donors' samples. The sample taken for sequencing was blood. The DNA is as follows: TGTGCCAGCAGTCCCCAGGGGTTGAACACTGAAGCTTTCTTT. This is translated as CASSPQGLNTEAFF.